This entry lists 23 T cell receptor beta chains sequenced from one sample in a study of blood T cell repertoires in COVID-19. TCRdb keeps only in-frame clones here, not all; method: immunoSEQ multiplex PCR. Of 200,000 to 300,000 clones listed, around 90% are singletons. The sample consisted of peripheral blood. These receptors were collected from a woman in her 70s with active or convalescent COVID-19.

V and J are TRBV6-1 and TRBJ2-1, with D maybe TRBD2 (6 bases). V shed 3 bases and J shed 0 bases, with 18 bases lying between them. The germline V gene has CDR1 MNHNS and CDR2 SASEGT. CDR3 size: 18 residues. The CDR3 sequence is CASSDGNLRLGSYNEQFF. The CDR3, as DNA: TGTGCCAGCAGTGATGGTAACCTTCGACTAGGCTCCTACAATGAGCAGTTCTTC.

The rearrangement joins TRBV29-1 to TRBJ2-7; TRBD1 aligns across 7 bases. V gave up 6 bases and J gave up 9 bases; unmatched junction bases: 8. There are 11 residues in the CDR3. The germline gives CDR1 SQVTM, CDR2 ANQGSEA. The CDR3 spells CSVLQGTTQYF. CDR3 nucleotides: TGCAGCGTCTTACAGGGGACAACGCAGTACTTC.

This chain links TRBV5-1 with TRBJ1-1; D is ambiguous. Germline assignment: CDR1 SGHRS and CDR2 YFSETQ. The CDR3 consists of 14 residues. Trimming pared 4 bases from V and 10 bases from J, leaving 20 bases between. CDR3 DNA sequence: TGCGCCAGCAGCCCCATATCAGCTCAGGACTCAGCTTTCTTT. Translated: CASSPISAQDSAFF.

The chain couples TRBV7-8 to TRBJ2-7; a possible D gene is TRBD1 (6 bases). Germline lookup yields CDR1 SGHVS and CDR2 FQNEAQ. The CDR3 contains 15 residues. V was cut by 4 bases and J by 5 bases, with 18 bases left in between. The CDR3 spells CASSYFMGAGNEQYF. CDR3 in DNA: TGTGCCAGCAGCTACTTTATGGGGGCAGGGAACGAGCAGTACTTC.

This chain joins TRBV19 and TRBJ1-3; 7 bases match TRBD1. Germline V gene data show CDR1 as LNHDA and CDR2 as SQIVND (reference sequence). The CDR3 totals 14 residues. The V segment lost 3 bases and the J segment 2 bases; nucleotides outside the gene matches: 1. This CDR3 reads CASSMTGTGNTIYF. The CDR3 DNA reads TGTGCCAGTAGTATGACAGGGACTGGAAACACCATATATTTT.

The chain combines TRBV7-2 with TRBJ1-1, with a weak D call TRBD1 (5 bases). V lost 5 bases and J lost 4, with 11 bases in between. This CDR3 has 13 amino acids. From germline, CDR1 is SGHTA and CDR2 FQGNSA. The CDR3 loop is CASSIRGGTEAFF. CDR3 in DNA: TGTGCCAGCAGCATAAGGGGAGGCACTGAAGCTTTCTTT.

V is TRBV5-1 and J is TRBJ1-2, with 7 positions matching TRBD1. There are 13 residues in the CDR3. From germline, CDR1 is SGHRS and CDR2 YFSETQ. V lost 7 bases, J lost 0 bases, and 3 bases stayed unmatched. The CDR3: CASGQGANYGYTF. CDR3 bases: TGCGCCAGCGGCCAGGGGGCTAACTATGGCTACACCTTC.

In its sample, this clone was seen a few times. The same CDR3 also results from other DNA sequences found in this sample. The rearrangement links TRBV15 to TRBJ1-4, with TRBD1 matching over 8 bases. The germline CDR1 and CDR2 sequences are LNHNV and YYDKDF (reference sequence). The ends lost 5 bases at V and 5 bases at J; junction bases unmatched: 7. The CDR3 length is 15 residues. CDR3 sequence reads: CATSPRTGRNEKLFF. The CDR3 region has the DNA TGTGCCACCAGCCCCCGGACAGGGAGGAATGAAAAACTGTTTTTT.

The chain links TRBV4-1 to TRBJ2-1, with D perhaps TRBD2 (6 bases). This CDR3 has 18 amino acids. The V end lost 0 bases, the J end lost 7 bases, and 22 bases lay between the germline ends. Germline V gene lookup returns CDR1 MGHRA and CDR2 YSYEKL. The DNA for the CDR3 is TGCGCCAGCAGCCAAGATCTGGGCGGCAGGGCGGGACTTAATGAGCAGTTCTTC. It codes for CASSQDLGGRAGLNEQFF.

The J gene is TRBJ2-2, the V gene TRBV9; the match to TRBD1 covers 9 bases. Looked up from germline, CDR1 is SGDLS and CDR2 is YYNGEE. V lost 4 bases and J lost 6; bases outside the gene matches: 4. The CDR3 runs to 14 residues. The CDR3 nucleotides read TGTGCCAGCAGCCCTCGGGACAGGGCCGGGGAGCTGTTTTTT. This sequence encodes CASSPRDRAGELFF.

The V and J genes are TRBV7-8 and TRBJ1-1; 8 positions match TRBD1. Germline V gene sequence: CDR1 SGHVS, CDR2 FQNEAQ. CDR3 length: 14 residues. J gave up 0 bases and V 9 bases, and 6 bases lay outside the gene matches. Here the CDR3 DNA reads TGTGCCAGTCAGCAGGGGGCTTTGAACACTGAAGCTTTCTTT. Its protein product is CASQQGALNTEAFF.

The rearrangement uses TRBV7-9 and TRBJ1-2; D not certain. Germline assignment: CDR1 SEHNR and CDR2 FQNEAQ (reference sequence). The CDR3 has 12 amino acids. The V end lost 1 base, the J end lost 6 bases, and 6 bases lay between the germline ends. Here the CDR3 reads CASSLGRDGYTF. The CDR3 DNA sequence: TGTGCCAGCAGCTTAGGTAGAGATGGCTACACCTTC. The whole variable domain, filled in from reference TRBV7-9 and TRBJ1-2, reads DTGVSQNPRHKITKRGQNVTFRCDPISEHNRLYWYRQTLGQGPEFLTYFQNEAQLEKSRLLSDRFSAERPKGSFSTLEIQRTEQGDSAMYLCASSLGRDGYTFGSGTRLTVV.

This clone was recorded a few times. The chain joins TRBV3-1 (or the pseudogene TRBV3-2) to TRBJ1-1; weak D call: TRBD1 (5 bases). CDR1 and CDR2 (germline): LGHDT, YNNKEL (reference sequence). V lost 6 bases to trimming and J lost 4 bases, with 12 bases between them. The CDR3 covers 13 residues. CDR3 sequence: CASREDIFTEAFF. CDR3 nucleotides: TGTGCCAGCAGAGAGGACATATTCACTGAAGCTTTCTTT.

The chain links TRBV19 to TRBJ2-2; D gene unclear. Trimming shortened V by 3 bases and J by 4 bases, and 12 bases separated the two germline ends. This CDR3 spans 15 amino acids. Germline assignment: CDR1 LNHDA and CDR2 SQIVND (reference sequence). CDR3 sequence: CASSIRPRATGELFF. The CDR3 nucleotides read TGTGCCAGTAGTATCAGACCTAGAGCCACCGGGGAGCTGTTTTTT.

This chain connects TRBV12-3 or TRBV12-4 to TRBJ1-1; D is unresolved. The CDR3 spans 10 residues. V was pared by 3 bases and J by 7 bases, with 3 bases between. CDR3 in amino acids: CASSFHEAFF. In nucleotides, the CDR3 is TGTGCCAGCAGTTTCCATGAAGCTTTCTTT.

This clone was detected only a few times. The CDR3 DNA reads as TGCGCCAGCAGCCAAGAAGTGGGGACAGGGGCTAATGAAAAACTGTTTTTT. This encodes CASSQEVGTGANEKLFF. The chain couples TRBV4-3 to TRBJ1-4; 10 bases are a match to TRBD1. CDR3 length: 17 amino acids. In germline, CDR1 is LGHNA, CDR2 YSLEER. V was pared by 0 bases and J by 3 bases, with 4 bases of the junction left unmatched.

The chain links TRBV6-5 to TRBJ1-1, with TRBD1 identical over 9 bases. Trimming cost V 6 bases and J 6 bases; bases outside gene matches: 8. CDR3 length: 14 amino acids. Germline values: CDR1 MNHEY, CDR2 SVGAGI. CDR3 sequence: CASSLTGGNAEAFF. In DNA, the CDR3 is TGTGCCAGCAGCCTAACAGGGGGCAACGCTGAAGCTTTCTTT.

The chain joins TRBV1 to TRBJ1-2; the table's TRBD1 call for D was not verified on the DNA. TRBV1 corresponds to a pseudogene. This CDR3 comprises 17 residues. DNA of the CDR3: TGCACCAGCAGCCAAGATCTACCGGACAGGGAAAGCTATGGCTACACCTTC. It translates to CTSSQDLPDRESYGYTF.

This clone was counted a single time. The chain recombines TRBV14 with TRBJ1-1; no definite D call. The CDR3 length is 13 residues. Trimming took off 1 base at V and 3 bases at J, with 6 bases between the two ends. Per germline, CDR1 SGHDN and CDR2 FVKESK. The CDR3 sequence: CASSQARYTEAFF. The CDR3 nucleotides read TGTGCCAGCAGCCAAGCCCGGTACACTGAAGCTTTCTTT.

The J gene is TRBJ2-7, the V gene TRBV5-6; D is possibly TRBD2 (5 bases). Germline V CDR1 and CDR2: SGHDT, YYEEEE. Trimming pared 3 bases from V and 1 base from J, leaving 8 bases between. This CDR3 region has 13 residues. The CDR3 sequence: CASSYGVSYEQYF. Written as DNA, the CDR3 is TGTGCCAGCAGCTACGGGGTTTCCTACGAGCAGTACTTC.

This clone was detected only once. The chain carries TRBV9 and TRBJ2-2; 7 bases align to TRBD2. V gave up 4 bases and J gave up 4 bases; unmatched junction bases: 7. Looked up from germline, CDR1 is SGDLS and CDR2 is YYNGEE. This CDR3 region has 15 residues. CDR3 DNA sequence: TGTGCCAGCAGCCCTAGGGAGGGCCCCACCGGGGAGCTGTTTTTT. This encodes CASSPREGPTGELFF.

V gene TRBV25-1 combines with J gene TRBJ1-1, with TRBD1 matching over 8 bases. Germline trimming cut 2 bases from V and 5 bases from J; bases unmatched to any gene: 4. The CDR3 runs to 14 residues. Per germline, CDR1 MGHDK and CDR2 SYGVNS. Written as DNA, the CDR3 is TGTGCCAGCAGTGAAAGGACAGGGCGGACTGAAGCTTTCTTT. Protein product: CASSERTGRTEAFF. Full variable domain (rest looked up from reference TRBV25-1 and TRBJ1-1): EADIYQTPRYLVIGTGKKITLECSQTMGHDKMYWYQQDPGMELHLIHYSYGVNSTEKGDLSSESTVSRIRTEHFPLTLESARPSHTSQYLCASSERTGRTEAFFGQGTRLTVV.

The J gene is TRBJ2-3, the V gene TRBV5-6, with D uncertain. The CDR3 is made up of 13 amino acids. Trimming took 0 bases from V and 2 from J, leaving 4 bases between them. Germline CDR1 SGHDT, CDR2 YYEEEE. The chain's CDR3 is CASSLGNTDTQYF. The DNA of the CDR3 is TGTGCCAGCAGCTTGGGTAACACAGATACGCAGTATTTT.